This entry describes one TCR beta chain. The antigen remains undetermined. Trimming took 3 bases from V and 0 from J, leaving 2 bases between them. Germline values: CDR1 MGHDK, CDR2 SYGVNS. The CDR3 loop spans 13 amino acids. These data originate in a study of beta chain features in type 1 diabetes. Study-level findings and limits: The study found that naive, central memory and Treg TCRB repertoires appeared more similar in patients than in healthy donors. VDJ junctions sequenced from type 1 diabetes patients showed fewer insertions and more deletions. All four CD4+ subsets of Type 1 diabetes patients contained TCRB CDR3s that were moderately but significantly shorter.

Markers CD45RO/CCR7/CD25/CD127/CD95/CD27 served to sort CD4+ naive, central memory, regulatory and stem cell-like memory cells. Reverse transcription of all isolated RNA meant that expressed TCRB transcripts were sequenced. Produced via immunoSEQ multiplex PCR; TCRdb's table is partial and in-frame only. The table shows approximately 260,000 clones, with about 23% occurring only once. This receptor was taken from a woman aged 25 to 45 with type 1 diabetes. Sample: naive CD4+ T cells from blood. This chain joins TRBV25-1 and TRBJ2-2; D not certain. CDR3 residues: CASSDSNTGELFF. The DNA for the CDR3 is TGTGCCAGCAGTGACTCGAACACCGGGGAGCTGTTTTTT.